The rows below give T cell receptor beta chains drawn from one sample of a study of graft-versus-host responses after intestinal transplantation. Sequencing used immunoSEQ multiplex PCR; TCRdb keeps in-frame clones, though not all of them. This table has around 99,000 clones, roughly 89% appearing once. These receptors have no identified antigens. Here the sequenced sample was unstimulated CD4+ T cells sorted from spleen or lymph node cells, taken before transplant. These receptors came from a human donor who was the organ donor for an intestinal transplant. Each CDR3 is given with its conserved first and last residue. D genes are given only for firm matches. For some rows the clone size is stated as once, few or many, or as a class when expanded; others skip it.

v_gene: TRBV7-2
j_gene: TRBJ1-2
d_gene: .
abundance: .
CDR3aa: CASSLGLNPNYGYTF
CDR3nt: TGTGCCAGCAGCTTAGGACTGAATCCTAACTATGGCTACACCTTC

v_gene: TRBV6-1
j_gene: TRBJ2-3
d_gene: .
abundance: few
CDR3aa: CASTPTVRDTQYF
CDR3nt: TGTGCCAGCACCCCGACCGTACGTGATACGCAGTATTTT

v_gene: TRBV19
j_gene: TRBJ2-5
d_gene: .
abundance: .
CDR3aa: CASSVNRVGQETQYF
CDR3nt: TGTGCCAGTAGTGTCAACAGGGTGGGGCAAGAGACCCAGTACTTC

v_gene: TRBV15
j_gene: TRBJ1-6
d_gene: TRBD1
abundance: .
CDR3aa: CATSRDRDRAYSPLHF
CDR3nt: TGTGCCACCAGCAGAGATCGGGACAGGGCATATTCACCCCTCCACTTT

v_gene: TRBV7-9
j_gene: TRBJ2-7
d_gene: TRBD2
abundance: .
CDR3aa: CASSRAGGEEQYF
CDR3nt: TGTGCCAGCAGCCGGGCGGGGGGGGAGGAGCAGTACTTC

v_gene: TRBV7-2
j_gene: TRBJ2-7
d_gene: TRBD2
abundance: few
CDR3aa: CASSLRTSGGSYEQYF
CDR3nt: TGTGCCAGCAGCTTACGGACTAGCGGGGGGTCCTACGAGCAGTACTTC

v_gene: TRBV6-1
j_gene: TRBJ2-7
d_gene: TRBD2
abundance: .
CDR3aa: CASRTRTPYEQYF
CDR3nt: TGTGCCAGCCGGACTAGGACGCCCTACGAGCAGTACTTC

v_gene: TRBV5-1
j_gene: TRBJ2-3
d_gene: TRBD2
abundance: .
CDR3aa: CASVLAGGATDTQYF
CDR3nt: TGCGCCAGCGTACTAGCGGGGGGGGCCACAGATACGCAGTATTTT

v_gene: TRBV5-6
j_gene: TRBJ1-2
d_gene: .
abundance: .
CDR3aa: CASSLGATPNYGYTF
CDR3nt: TGTGCCAGCAGCTTGGGCGCGACCCCTAACTATGGCTACACCTTC

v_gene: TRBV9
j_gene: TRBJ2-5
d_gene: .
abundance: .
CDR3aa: CASSVGVEQETQYF
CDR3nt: TGTGCCAGCAGCGTAGGGGTGGAACAAGAGACCCAGTACTTC

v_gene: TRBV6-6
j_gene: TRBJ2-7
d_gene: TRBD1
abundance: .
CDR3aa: CASRSPGQPSYEQYF
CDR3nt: TGTGCCAGCAGGTCGCCGGGACAGCCCTCCTACGAGCAGTACTTC

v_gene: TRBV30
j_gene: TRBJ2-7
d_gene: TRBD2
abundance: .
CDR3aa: CAWSGARTSHYEQYF
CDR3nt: TGTGCCTGGAGTGGGGCCCGGACTAGTCACTACGAGCAGTACTTC

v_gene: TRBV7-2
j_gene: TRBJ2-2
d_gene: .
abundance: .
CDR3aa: CASSLDINTGELFF
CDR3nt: TGTGCCAGCAGCTTAGACATAAACACCGGGGAGCTGTTTTTT

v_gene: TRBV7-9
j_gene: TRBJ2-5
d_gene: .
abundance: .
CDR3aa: CASSLLGGNQETQYF
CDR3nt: TGTGCCAGCAGCTTATTGGGTGGAAATCAAGAGACCCAGTACTTC

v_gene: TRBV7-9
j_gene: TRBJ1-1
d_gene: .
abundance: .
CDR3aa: CASSLDVSGTEAFF
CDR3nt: TGTGCCAGCAGCTTAGATGTGTCCGGCACTGAAGCTTTCTTT

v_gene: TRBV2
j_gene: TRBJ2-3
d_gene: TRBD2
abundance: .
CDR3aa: CASSGSGGWDTQYF
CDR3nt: TGTGCCAGCAGTGGCAGCGGGGGGTGGGATACGCAGTATTTT

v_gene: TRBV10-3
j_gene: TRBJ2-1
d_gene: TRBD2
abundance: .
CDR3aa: CAISEIGSGSSYNEQFF
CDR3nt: TGTGCCATCAGTGAGATCGGTAGCGGGAGCTCCTACAATGAGCAGTTCTTC

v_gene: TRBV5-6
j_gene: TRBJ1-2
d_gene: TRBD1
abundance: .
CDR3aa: CASSSGTGGYGYTF
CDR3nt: TGTGCCAGCAGCTCCGGGACAGGGGGCTATGGCTACACCTTC

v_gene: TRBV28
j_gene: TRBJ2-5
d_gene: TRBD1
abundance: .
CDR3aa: CASSTKGTGKETQYF
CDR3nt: TGTGCCAGCAGTACCAAAGGGACAGGGAAAGAGACCCAGTACTTC

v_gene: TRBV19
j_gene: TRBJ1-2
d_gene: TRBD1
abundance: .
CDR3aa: CASSIKTGPNYGYTF
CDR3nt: TGTGCCAGTAGCATAAAGACAGGGCCTAACTATGGCTACACCTTC

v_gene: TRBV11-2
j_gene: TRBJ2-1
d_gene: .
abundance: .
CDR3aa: CASSPTILSNEQFF
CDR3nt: TGTGCCAGCAGCCCTACCATACTGAGCAATGAGCAGTTCTTC

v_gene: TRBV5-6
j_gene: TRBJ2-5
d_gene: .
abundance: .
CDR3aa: CASSLAMREETQYF
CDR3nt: TGTGCCAGCAGCTTGGCCATGAGGGAAGAGACCCAGTACTTC

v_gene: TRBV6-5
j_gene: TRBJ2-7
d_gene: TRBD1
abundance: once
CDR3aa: CASRQGAYEQYF
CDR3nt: TGTGCCAGCAGACAGGGGGCTTACGAGCAGTACTTC

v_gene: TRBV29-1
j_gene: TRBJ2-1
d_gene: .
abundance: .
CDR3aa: CSAIGHEQFF
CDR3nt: TGCAGCGCTATAGGGCATGAGCAGTTCTTC

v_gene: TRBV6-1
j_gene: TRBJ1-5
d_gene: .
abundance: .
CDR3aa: CASRIGRVDNQPQHF
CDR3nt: TGTGCCAGCAGGATAGGCAGGGTAGACAATCAGCCCCAGCATTTT

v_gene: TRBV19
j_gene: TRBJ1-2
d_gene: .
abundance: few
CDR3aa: CASTFGQYGYTF
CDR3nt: TGTGCCAGTACCTTCGGACAGTATGGCTACACCTTC

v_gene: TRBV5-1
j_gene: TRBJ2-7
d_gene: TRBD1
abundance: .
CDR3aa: CASSWTGGYEQYF
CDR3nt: TGCGCCAGCAGCTGGACAGGGGGTTACGAGCAGTACTTC

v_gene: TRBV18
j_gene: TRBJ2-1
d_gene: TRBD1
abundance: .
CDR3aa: CASSPPGTGTYNEQFF
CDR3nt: TGTGCCAGCTCACCTCCGGGGACAGGGACCTACAATGAGCAGTTCTTC

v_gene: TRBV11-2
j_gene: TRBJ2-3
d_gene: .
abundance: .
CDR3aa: CASSLESLDTQYF
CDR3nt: TGTGCCAGCAGCTTAGAATCGTTAGATACGCAGTATTTT

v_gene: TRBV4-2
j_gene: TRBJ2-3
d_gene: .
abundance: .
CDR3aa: CASSQAGGTDTQYF
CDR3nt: TGTGCCAGCAGCCAAGCGGGGGGCACAGATACGCAGTATTTT

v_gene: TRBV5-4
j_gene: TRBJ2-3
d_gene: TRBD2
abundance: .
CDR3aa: CASSLGRGGTDTQYF
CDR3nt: TGTGCCAGCAGCTTGGGGCGGGGGGGCACAGATACGCAGTATTTT

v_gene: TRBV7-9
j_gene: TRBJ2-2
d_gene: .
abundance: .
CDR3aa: CATRAGSSNTGELFF
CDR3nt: TGTGCCACCCGGGCCGGGAGCTCGAACACCGGGGAGCTGTTTTTT